Below, 7 T cell receptor beta chains from the same sample are listed, as sequenced in a study of shared clonotypes between healthy human individuals. Method: immunoSEQ multiplex PCR; TCRdb's copy keeps in-frame clones and lacks some. The data show roughly 2.5 million clones, 85% to 95% seen once. The sequencing input was naive CD4+ T cells sorted from blood. The subset: CD45RA+ positively selected. These receptors all stem from a man between 18 and 29 years old in good health.

The chain joins TRBV7-2 to TRBJ2-7, with 10 bases matching TRBD1. Germline V gene lookup returns CDR1 SGHTA and CDR2 FQGNSA. The CDR3 is made up of 15 amino acids. The V segment lost 5 bases and the J segment 6 bases; nucleotides outside the gene matches: 10. CDR3 sequence: CASSVTGTGVGEQYF. The DNA for the CDR3 is TGTGCCAGCAGCGTAACCGGGACAGGGGTTGGCGAGCAGTACTTC.

The genes are TRBV2 and TRBJ2-2; D is unclear. This CDR3 has 14 residues. The V and J ends lost 4 bases and 4 bases respectively, with 10 bases between them. The V gene's germline CDR1 is SNHLY and CDR2 FYNNEI. CDR3 loop: CASSVNWGTGELFF. DNA of the CDR3: TGTGCCAGCAGTGTAAATTGGGGCACCGGGGAGCTGTTTTTT.

This clone was seen just once. This rearrangement joins TRBV5-1 to TRBJ2-3; no reliable D call. Germline V gene lookup returns CDR1 SGHRS and CDR2 YFSETQ. The ends were cut back, 2 bases at V and 2 bases at J, with 12 bases in the middle. The CDR3 extends over 15 amino acids. CDR3 sequence reads: CASSLDGKATDTQYF. The CDR3 bases are TGCGCCAGCAGCTTAGACGGTAAAGCCACAGATACGCAGTATTTT.

This clone was counted once. The genes are TRBV5-5 and TRBJ2-1, with a possible D match to TRBD1 (5 bases). Germline CDR1 is SGHKS and CDR2 is YYEKEE (reference sequence). This CDR3 is 16 amino acids long. The V and J ends lost 4 bases and 4 bases respectively, with 18 bases between them. The CDR3 sequence is CASSVRASADYNEQFF. CDR3 nucleotides: TGTGCCAGCAGCGTCAGGGCTTCGGCCGATTACAATGAGCAGTTCTTC.

The chain employs TRBV18 and TRBJ2-7, with 10 nucleotides matching TRBD2. V shed 4 bases, J shed 6 bases, and the junction held 9 bases outside the gene matches. This CDR3 is built from 15 residues. CDR1 is KGHSH, CDR2 LQKENI, per germline. In nucleotides, the CDR3 is TGTGCCAGCTCACGAGGTCTAGCGGGGGAAGCCGAGCAGTACTTC. This gives the protein CASSRGLAGEAEQYF.

This chain joins TRBV19 and TRBJ1-3; D gene ambiguous. Trimming shortened V by 9 bases and J by 0 bases, and 6 bases separated the two germline ends. This CDR3 spans 12 amino acids. From germline, CDR1 is LNHDA and CDR2 SQIVND (reference sequence). CDR3 nucleotides: TGTGCCAGCCTGAGCTCTGGAAACACCATATATTTT. As protein: CASLSSGNTIYF. Complete variable domain (other parts from reference TRBV19 and TRBJ1-3): DGGITQSPKYLFRKEGQNVTLSCEQNLNHDAMYWYRQDPGQGLRLIYYSQIVNDFQKGDIAEGYSVSREKKESFPLTVTSAQKNPTAFYLCASLSSGNTIYFGEGSWLTVV.

The chain is built from TRBV7-8 and TRBJ2-7, with TRBD1 matching over 8 bases. The germline V gene has CDR1 SGHVS and CDR2 FQNEAQ. The CDR3 has 14 residues. The junction had 3 bases not matched to a gene; V was cut back by 5 bases and J by 0 bases. The CDR3 sequence is CASSPTGGSYEQYF. In DNA form, the CDR3 reads TGTGCCAGCAGCCCAACAGGGGGCTCCTACGAGCAGTACTTC.